This T cell receptor beta chain was observed in a study of CD8+ T cells in alopecia areata. CDR1 MNHEY and CDR2 SMNVEV come from the germline V gene (reference sequence). CDR3 size: 12 residues. V was cut by 5 bases and J by 7 bases, with 9 bases left in between. Extracted RNA was reverse transcribed into cDNA, the sequencing template. TCRdb's copy holds only in-frame clones and misses some; the assay was immunoSEQ multiplex PCR. This table has about 190,000 clones, under 80% appearing once. Treatment meaning: oral pan-JAK inhibitor, 5-10 mg twice daily. The sequenced sample was CD4+ T cells sorted from blood, obtained around week 49, from a patient treated with tofacitinib. The receptor was derived from a human donor with alopecia areata. This sequence joins TRBV27 and TRBJ1-5; weak D call: TRBD1 (6 bases). This CDR3 is CASSTGKQPQHF. The CDR3 nucleotides read TGTGCCAGCAGTACAGGGAAACAGCCCCAGCATTTT.